The T cell receptor beta chain described here comes from a study of shared clonotypes between healthy human individuals. This clone was picked up a small number of times. The CDR3 totals 16 residues. V gave up 8 bases and J gave up 3 bases, with 23 bases separating them. From germline, CDR1 is SGDLS and CDR2 YYNGEE. Sequencing used immunoSEQ multiplex PCR; TCRdb keeps in-frame clones, though not all of them. The data contain around 1.1 million clones, about 72% of them seen just once; the ten biggest clones take up over 0.8%. The sequence was obtained from a man aged 18 to 30 in good health. Some clones in this sample may be carry-over from other donors' samples. Sample: memory CD4+ T cells from PBMCs. The subset here: CD45RA-negative fraction. The V gene is TRBV9, the J gene TRBJ1-2, with a tentative D call TRBD1 (6 bases). The CDR3 protein is CARELLRGAEDYGYTF. As DNA, the CDR3 is TGTGCCAGAGAGCTCCTTAGGGGGGCAGAGGACTATGGCTACACCTTC.